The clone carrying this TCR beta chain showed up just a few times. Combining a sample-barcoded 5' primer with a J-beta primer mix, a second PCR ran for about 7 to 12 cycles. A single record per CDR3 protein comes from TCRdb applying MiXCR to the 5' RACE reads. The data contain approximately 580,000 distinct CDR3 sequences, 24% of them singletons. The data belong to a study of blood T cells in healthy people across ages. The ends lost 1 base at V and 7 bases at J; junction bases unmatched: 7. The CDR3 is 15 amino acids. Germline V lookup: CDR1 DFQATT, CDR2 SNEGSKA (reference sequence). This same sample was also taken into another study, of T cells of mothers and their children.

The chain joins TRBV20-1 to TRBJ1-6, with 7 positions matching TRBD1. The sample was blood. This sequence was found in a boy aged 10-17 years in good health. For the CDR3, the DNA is TGCAGTGCTAGAGTAGGCGGGGACAGAAATTCACCCCTCCACTTT. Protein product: CSARVGGDRNSPLHF.